This T cell receptor (beta chain) emerged from a study of T cell changes during pregnancy in multiple sclerosis. V lost 0 bases, J lost 5 bases, and 11 bases stayed unmatched. The CDR3 has 17 amino acids. The germline V gene has CDR1 PRHDT and CDR2 FYEKMQ (reference sequence). The protocol was immunoSEQ multiplex PCR, while the TCRdb copy is restricted to in-frame clones and leaves out a portion. Of tens of thousands of clones in the sample, around 93% were seen once. The sample in question was peripheral blood, obtained in the second trimester of pregnancy. The V call is TRBV13, the J call TRBJ2-3, with 7 nucleotides matching TRBD1. The TCR was taken from a female donor with multiple sclerosis, enrolled in a pregnancy study. This CDR3 is CASSLGPEGARGDTQYF. CDR3 DNA: TGTGCCAGCAGCTTAGGTCCCGAGGGGGCGAGGGGAGATACGCAGTATTTT.